This passage covers 17 T cell receptor beta chains from one sample sequenced in a study of blood T cell repertoires in COVID-19. The table came from immunoSEQ multiplex PCR; TCRdb's copy has only in-frame clones and leaves some out. The sample records around 150,000 clones, about 86% being singletons. Sample: peripheral blood. These receptors all come from a man in his sixties with acute or convalescent COVID-19.

CDR3 loop: CASSVTKNTEAFF. The DNA of the CDR3 is TGTGCCAGTAGTGTCACTAAGAACACTGAAGCTTTCTTT. The chain links TRBV19 to TRBJ1-1; D gene unclear. Germline CDR1 is LNHDA and CDR2 is SQIVND (reference sequence). CDR3 length: 13 amino acids. Trimming removed 5 bases at V and 1 base at J, with 8 bases between. Full variable domain (remainder filled in from reference TRBV19 and TRBJ1-1): DGGITQSPKYLFRKEGQNVTLSCEQNLNHDAMYWYRQDPGQGLRLIYYSQIVNDFQKGDIAEGYSVSREKKESFPLTVTSAQKNPTAFYLCASSVTKNTEAFFGQGTRLTVV.

Only one count was recorded for this clone. Written as DNA, the CDR3 is TGTGCCACCCACGGTCCAAACTACGAGCAGTACTTC. It encodes CATHGPNYEQYF. The chain carries TRBV18 and TRBJ2-7; the D is unclear. Deletions cut 10 bases from V and 3 bases from J, with 13 bases between. The CDR3 spans 12 residues. CDR1 KGHSH and CDR2 LQKENI come from the germline V gene.

V usage is TRBV6-1 and J usage is TRBJ2-7; D gene unclear. V gave up 2 bases and J gave up 5 bases, with 16 bases separating them. The CDR3 runs to 15 residues. The germline CDR1 and CDR2 sequences are MNHNS and SASEGT. The CDR3 region is CASSEWSRLSDEQYF. The CDR3 DNA reads as TGTGCCAGCAGTGAATGGAGCAGACTCAGTGACGAGCAGTACTTC.

The chain couples TRBV19 to TRBJ2-3; weak D call: TRBD2 (6 bases). The ends were cut back, 3 bases at V and 8 bases at J, with 12 bases in the middle. Looked up from germline, CDR1 is LNHDA and CDR2 is SQIVND (reference sequence). The CDR3 extends over 13 amino acids. The CDR3 nucleotides read TGTGCCAGTAGTATCCCCTCCGGGAGTACGCAGTATTTT. Protein product: CASSIPSGSTQYF.

The chain employs TRBV28 and TRBJ1-4; D gene uncertain. There are 13 residues in the CDR3. The germline V and J ends were trimmed by 6 bases and 8 bases, with 13 bases remaining between them. Germline V gene lookup returns CDR1 MDHEN and CDR2 SYDVKM. The CDR3 spells CASSAGVAEKLFF. In DNA, the CDR3 is TGTGCCAGCAGCGCGGGAGTAGCGGAAAAACTGTTTTTT. The entire variable domain, with the rest obtained from reference TRBV28 and TRBJ1-4, is as follows: DVKVTQSSRYLVKRTGEKVFLECVQDMDHENMFWYRQDPGLGLRLIYFSYDVKMKEKGDIPEGYSVSREKKERFSLILESASTNQTSMYLCASSAGVAEKLFFGSGTQLSVL.

The chain uses TRBV5-3 and TRBJ2-7, with 14 bases matching TRBD2. Being an ORF, TRBV5-3 has a function that is uncertain. This CDR3 is built from 15 residues. Germline trimming cut 1 base from V and 11 bases from J; bases unmatched to any gene: 8. CDR3 region: CARSLLGLAGEDEYF. CDR3 sequence (DNA): TGTGCCAGAAGCTTGCTGGGACTAGCGGGAGAAGATGAGTACTTC.

This chain joins TRBV7-9 and TRBJ1-3; 9 positions match TRBD1. CDR1 SEHNR and CDR2 FQNEAQ come from the germline V gene (reference sequence). V trimming: 5 bases; J trimming: 3 bases; junction bases outside the gene matches: 11. The CDR3 is 17 amino acids. CDR3 loop: CASSRLPGQGSGNTIYF. CDR3 in DNA: TGTGCCAGCAGCCGACTACCGGGACAGGGTAGTGGAAACACCATATATTTT.

The gene calls are TRBV19 and TRBJ2-1, with a weak D call TRBD2 (5 bases). Looked up from germline, CDR1 is LNHDA and CDR2 is SQIVND (reference sequence). The CDR3 totals 14 residues. V lost 3 bases to trimming and J lost 8 bases, with 14 bases between them. CDR3 in amino acids: CASSISRTPHEQFF. DNA of the CDR3: TGTGCCAGTAGTATTAGTAGGACTCCCCATGAGCAGTTCTTC.

The chain couples TRBV28 to TRBJ2-1, with 8 nucleotides matching TRBD2. This CDR3 has 14 amino acids. Germline trimming cut 5 bases from V and 9 bases from J; bases unmatched to any gene: 9. CDR1 and CDR2 from the germline V gene are MDHEN and SYDVKM. CDR3 amino acids: CASSRAGVRFEQFF. CDR3 coding DNA: TGTGCCAGCAGTCGAGCGGGAGTTAGGTTTGAGCAGTTCTTC.

The chain has TRBV2 and TRBJ1-1; D not certain. This CDR3 has 13 residues. Germline V gives CDR1 SNHLY, CDR2 FYNNEI. Trimming took off 6 bases at V and 1 base at J, with 9 bases between the two ends. The CDR3 here is CASRVEQNTEAFF. The CDR3 DNA sequence: TGTGCCAGCAGGGTTGAGCAGAACACTGAAGCTTTCTTT.

The chain recombines TRBV6-5 with TRBJ1-2, with 8 nucleotides matching TRBD1. This CDR3 contains 13 residues. Germline CDR1 reads MNHEY; CDR2 reads SVGAGI. V shed 5 bases and J 6 bases; nucleotides not matched to a gene: 5. The CDR3 region has the DNA TGTGCCAGCAGTCGGGACAGGTTGGATGGCTACACCTTC. This sequence encodes CASSRDRLDGYTF.

The chain uses TRBV29-1 and TRBJ2-1; D gene unclear. Germline assignment: CDR1 SQVTM and CDR2 ANQGSEA. V was cut by 7 bases and J by 7 bases, with 8 bases left in between. The CDR3 loop spans 10 amino acids. Here the CDR3 reads CSALANEQFF. CDR3 coding DNA: TGCAGCGCTTTAGCTAATGAGCAGTTCTTC.

V gene TRBV2 combines with J gene TRBJ1-5; TRBD1 matches 9 bases. The V gene's germline CDR1 is SNHLY and CDR2 FYNNEI. CDR3 length equals 15 residues. The V segment lost 6 bases and the J segment 8 bases; nucleotides outside the gene matches: 11. The CDR3 sequence: CASSENLQGAEPQHF. The CDR3 DNA sequence: TGTGCCAGCAGCGAAAATTTACAGGGGGCGGAGCCCCAGCATTTT.

The V gene is TRBV19, the J gene TRBJ2-7; 9 bases map to TRBD2. Trimming took 3 bases from V and 3 from J; bases not matched to a gene: 3. The CDR3 extends over 14 amino acids. The germline V gene encodes CDR1 LNHDA and CDR2 SQIVND (reference sequence). The CDR3 loop is CASSMSGRNYEQYF. CDR3 nucleotides: TGTGCCAGTAGTATGAGCGGGAGGAACTACGAGCAGTACTTC.

V usage is TRBV6-5 and J usage is TRBJ1-2, with TRBD1 matching over 7 bases. The germline CDR1 and CDR2 sequences are MNHEY and SVGAGI. The J segment lost 8 bases and the V segment lost 0 bases, leaving 3 bases of the junction unmatched. The CDR3 runs to 13 residues. The CDR3 sequence is CASSYSTGQGYTF. The CDR3 DNA sequence: TGTGCCAGCAGTTACTCGACAGGGCAAGGCTACACCTTC.

The V call is TRBV5-6, the J call TRBJ2-7, with 8 bases that match TRBD1. The germline V gene has CDR1 SGHDT and CDR2 YYEEEE. The V and J ends lost 2 bases and 0 bases, in that order; junction bases with no gene match: 4. The CDR3 extends over 15 amino acids. CDR3 amino acids: CASSLWTGISYEQYF. The CDR3 coding sequence is TGTGCCAGCAGCTTATGGACAGGGATCTCCTACGAGCAGTACTTC.

The chain carries TRBV7-2 and TRBJ1-2; 7 bases fit TRBD1. Germline V gene data show CDR1 as SGHTA and CDR2 as FQGNSA. The CDR3 is 18 amino acids. V was pared by 1 base and J by 4 bases, with 15 bases of the junction left unmatched. The CDR3 sequence is CASSLVTGQKGGVYGYTF. The CDR3 nucleotides are TGTGCCAGCAGCTTAGTAACCGGACAGAAAGGGGGCGTCTATGGCTACACCTTC.